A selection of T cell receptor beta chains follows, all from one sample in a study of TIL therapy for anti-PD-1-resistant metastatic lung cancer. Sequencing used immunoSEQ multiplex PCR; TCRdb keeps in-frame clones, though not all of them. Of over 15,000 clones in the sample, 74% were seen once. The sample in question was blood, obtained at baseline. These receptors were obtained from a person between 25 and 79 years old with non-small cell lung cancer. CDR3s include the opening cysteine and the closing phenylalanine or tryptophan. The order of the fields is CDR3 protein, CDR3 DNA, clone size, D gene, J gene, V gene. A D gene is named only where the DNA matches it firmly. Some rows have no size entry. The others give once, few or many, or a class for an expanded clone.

CDR3aa: CSFGQSGADTQYF
CDR3nt: TGCAGCTTTGGACAAAGCGGTGCAGATACGCAGTATTTT
abundance: NA
d_gene: NA
j_gene: TRBJ2-3
v_gene: TRBV29-1

CDR3aa: CASSEGQPGKTQYF
CDR3nt: TGTGCCAGCAGCGAGGGACAGCCTGGGAAGACCCAGTACTTC
abundance: NA
d_gene: TRBD1
j_gene: TRBJ2-5
v_gene: TRBV9

CDR3aa: CSVEDPGTGYYGYTF
CDR3nt: TGCAGCGTTGAAGATCCTGGGACAGGGTATTATGGCTACACCTTC
abundance: medium-sized
d_gene: TRBD1
j_gene: TRBJ1-2
v_gene: TRBV29-1

CDR3aa: CASSFTGPGGPREQYF
CDR3nt: TGTGCCAGCAGCTTCACCGGCCCTGGGGGCCCCCGGGAGCAGTACTTC
abundance: NA
d_gene: NA
j_gene: TRBJ2-7
v_gene: TRBV7-6

CDR3aa: CASSLGVWTPSAGDSNEQFF
CDR3nt: TGTGCCAGCAGCTTAGGGGTCTGGACTCCTTCTGCCGGGGACTCGAATGAGCAGTTCTTC
abundance: NA
d_gene: NA
j_gene: TRBJ2-1
v_gene: TRBV11-3

CDR3aa: CASSAQGAIYGYTF
CDR3nt: TGTGCCAGCAGCGCACAGGGGGCCATCTATGGCTACACCTTC
abundance: NA
d_gene: TRBD1
j_gene: TRBJ1-2
v_gene: TRBV6-6

CDR3aa: CAWTRTSREQYF
CDR3nt: TGTGCCTGGACCCGGACTAGCCGCGAGCAGTACTTC
abundance: NA
d_gene: TRBD2
j_gene: TRBJ2-7
v_gene: TRBV30

CDR3aa: CASSVGGQTYEQYF
CDR3nt: TGTGCCAGCAGCGTAGGGGGACAGACCTACGAGCAGTACTTC
abundance: NA
d_gene: TRBD1
j_gene: TRBJ2-7
v_gene: TRBV9

CDR3aa: CASSLAPQGNYGYTF
CDR3nt: TGTGCCAGCAGCTTAGCGCCCCAAGGGAACTATGGCTACACCTTC
abundance: NA
d_gene: NA
j_gene: TRBJ1-2
v_gene: TRBV7-2

CDR3aa: CASGPDPSGNTIYF
CDR3nt: TGCGCCAGCGGTCCCGATCCCTCTGGAAACACCATATATTTT
abundance: few
d_gene: NA
j_gene: TRBJ1-3
v_gene: TRBV5-1

CDR3aa: CASSLPLHQETQYF
CDR3nt: TGCGCCAGCAGCTTGCCCCTCCATCAAGAGACCCAGTACTTC
abundance: NA
d_gene: NA
j_gene: TRBJ2-5
v_gene: TRBV5-1

CDR3aa: CASKAANYEQYF
CDR3nt: TGTGCCAGCAAGGCAGCAAACTACGAGCAGTACTTC
abundance: NA
d_gene: NA
j_gene: TRBJ2-7
v_gene: TRBV28

CDR3aa: CASSPNPVANNYEQYF
CDR3nt: TGTGCCAGCAGCCCCAATCCGGTAGCGAATAACTACGAGCAGTACTTC
abundance: NA
d_gene: NA
j_gene: TRBJ2-7
v_gene: TRBV11-2

CDR3aa: CASTGTSTDTQYF
CDR3nt: TGTGCCAGCACCGGAACTAGCACAGATACGCAGTATTTT
abundance: NA
d_gene: NA
j_gene: TRBJ2-3
v_gene: TRBV27

CDR3aa: CASSFSGTGPGAFF
CDR3nt: TGTGCCAGCAGCTTTTCCGGGACAGGTCCTGGAGCTTTCTTT
abundance: NA
d_gene: TRBD1
j_gene: TRBJ1-1
v_gene: TRBV13